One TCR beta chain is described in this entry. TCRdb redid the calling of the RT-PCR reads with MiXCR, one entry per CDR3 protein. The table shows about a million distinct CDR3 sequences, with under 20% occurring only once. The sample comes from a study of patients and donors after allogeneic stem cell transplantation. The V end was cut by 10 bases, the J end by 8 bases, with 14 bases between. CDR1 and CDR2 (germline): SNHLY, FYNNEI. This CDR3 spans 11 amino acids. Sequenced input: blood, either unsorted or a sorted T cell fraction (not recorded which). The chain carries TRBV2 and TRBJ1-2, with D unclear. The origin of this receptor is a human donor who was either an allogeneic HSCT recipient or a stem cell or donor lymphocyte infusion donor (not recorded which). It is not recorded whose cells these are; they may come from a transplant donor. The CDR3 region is CATTERAGYTF. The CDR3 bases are TGTGCCACCACAGAGCGGGCAGGCTACACCTTC.